The next 27 T cell receptor beta chains were all read from a single sample in a study of T-cell reconstitution after alpha-beta-depleted transplantation in children. Unique molecular identifiers were incorporated during preparation of the TCRbeta library. Using its own MiXCR run on the PCR reads, TCRdb lists one record per CDR3 protein. The sample contains under 850,000 distinct CDR3 sequences, less than 15% of which appear only once. The starting material was PBMCs, obtained before TCRalphabeta/CD19-depleted stem cell transplant. These receptors originate from a girl aged 2-9 years with congenital amegakaryocytic thrombocytopenia, due to receive a stem cell transplant.

Notes on this clonotype: This may be a read error: a much more frequent sequence differs by one nucleotide. This chain links TRBV5-1 with TRBJ2-7, with a weak D call TRBD1 (6 bases). The V gene lost 0 bases and the J gene lost 2 bases, with 9 bases spanning the gap. The CDR3 has 14 residues. CDR1 and CDR2 from the germline V gene are SGHRS and YFSETQ. The DNA of the CDR3 is TGCGCCAGCAGCTTGGATCAGGGGCCCTACGAGCAGTACTTC. It encodes CASSLDQGPYEQYF.

In its sample, this clonotype was seen many times. The V call is TRBV5-1, the J call TRBJ1-2; possible D gene TRBD1, 6 bases. There are 13 residues in the CDR3. The ends were cut back, 3 bases at V and 5 bases at J, with 11 bases in the middle. Germline assignment: CDR1 SGHRS and CDR2 YFSETQ. This CDR3 reads CASSSQGRYGYTF. In nucleotides, the CDR3 is TGCGCCAGCAGCTCGCAGGGGCGGTATGGCTACACCTTC.

This clonotype was seen only a few times. The chain joins TRBV6-5 to TRBJ2-5; D perhaps matches TRBD2 (7 bases). The CDR3 is 15 amino acids. Trimming shortened V by 2 bases and J by 2 bases, and 12 bases separated the two germline ends. Germline values: CDR1 MNHEY, CDR2 SVGAGI. The CDR3 loop is CASSYGGGSQETQYF. CDR3 sequence (DNA): TGTGCCAGCAGTTACGGGGGGGGCAGTCAAGAGACCCAGTACTTC.

A few counts support this clonotype. The chain employs TRBV7-3 and TRBJ2-6; a weak D match, TRBD1 (5 bases). This CDR3 is built from 17 residues. With 0 bases removed from V and 1 base from J, the gap between germline ends came to 10 bases. Germline loops: CDR1 SGHTA, CDR2 FQGTGA. In DNA form, the CDR3 reads TGTGCCAGCAGCTTAACTTACAGGTCATCTGGGGCCAACGTCCTGACTTTC. Translating it yields CASSLTYRSSGANVLTF.

There are many counts of this clonotype. This chain uses TRBV12-3 or TRBV12-4 with TRBJ2-1; TRBD2 is a possible D gene (6 bases). The CDR3 is 14 amino acids. Trimming left V 3 bases short and J 6 bases short, with 12 bases between. The CDR3 sequence is CASSFGRISNEQFF. CDR3 bases: TGTGCCAGCAGTTTCGGGAGAATCTCCAATGAGCAGTTCTTC.

V is TRBV5-1 and J is TRBJ2-1; TRBD2 might be the D (6 bases). CDR3 size: 16 residues. Germline V gene data show CDR1 as SGHRS and CDR2 as YFSETQ. V was shortened by 4 bases and J by 0 bases, with 14 bases between the two germline ends. DNA of the CDR3: TGCGCCAGCAGCCTCATAGCGGTCAGCTCCTACAATGAGCAGTTCTTC. This codes for CASSLIAVSSYNEQFF. The full variable domain, rest sourced from reference TRBV5-1 and TRBJ2-1, is KAGVTQTPRYLIKTRGQQVTLSCSPISGHRSVSWYQQTPGQGLQFLFEYFSETQRNKGNFPGRFSGRQFSNSRSEMNVSTLELGDSALYLCASSLIAVSSYNEQFFGPGTRLTVL.

This clonotype showed up many times. The CDR3 DNA reads TGTGCCAGCAGCCCACCTGGGGAGACTAGCGAGAGCTCCTACAATGAGCAGTTCTTC. As protein: CASSPPGETSESSYNEQFF. The rearrangement joins TRBV4-2 to TRBJ2-1; 8 bases are shared with TRBD2. V shed 4 bases, J shed 0 bases, and the junction held 14 bases outside the gene matches. The CDR3 contains 19 residues. Germline-derived CDR1 and CDR2 are LGHNA and YNFKEQ.

This clonotype was found many times. The chain is built from TRBV12-3 or TRBV12-4 and TRBJ2-1; 10 nucleotides agree with TRBD2. This CDR3 contains 15 residues. Germline trimming cut 7 bases from V and 7 bases from J; bases unmatched to any gene: 10. The CDR3 protein is CASTLTSGQANEQFF. The CDR3 nucleotides are TGTGCCAGCACCTTGACTAGCGGGCAGGCTAATGAGCAGTTCTTC.

The chain joins TRBV5-1 to TRBJ1-3; the D is unclear. The CDR3 loop spans 15 amino acids. V was cut by 2 bases and J by 4 bases, with 13 bases left in between. The germline V gene encodes CDR1 SGHRS and CDR2 YFSETQ. For the CDR3, the DNA is TGCGCCAGCAGCTTTGCCTATGGAGGGGGAAACACCATATATTTT. Translating it yields CASSFAYGGGNTIYF. The full variable domain, with the rest looked up from reference TRBV5-1 and TRBJ1-3, is KAGVTQTPRYLIKTRGQQVTLSCSPISGHRSVSWYQQTPGQGLQFLFEYFSETQRNKGNFPGRFSGRQFSNSRSEMNVSTLELGDSALYLCASSFAYGGGNTIYFGEGSWLTVV.

This clonotype was seen repeatedly, ten times or more. The rearrangement links TRBV15 to TRBJ1-1, with 8 nucleotides matching TRBD1. CDR3 length: 14 residues. Germline trimming cut 8 bases from V and 4 bases from J; bases unmatched to any gene: 9. Germline V gene lookup returns CDR1 LNHNV and CDR2 YYDKDF (reference sequence). CDR3 coding DNA: TGTGCCACCGAAGAATACAGGGGGGGCACTGAAGCTTTCTTT. It yields the protein CATEEYRGGTEAFF. Using reference TRBV15 and TRBJ1-1 for the parts outside the CDR3, the full variable domain is DAMVIQNPRYQVTQFGKPVTLSCSQTLNHNVMYWYQQKSSQAPKLLFHYYDKDFNNEADTPDNFQSRRPNTSFCFLDIRSPGLGDTAMYLCATEEYRGGTEAFFGQGTRLTVV.

Ten or more counts support this clonotype. The genes are TRBV27 and TRBJ2-1, with 11 bases matching TRBD2. The junction had 5 bases not matched to a gene; V was cut back by 4 bases and J by 3 bases. The CDR3 contains 16 residues. Germline V CDR1 and CDR2: MNHEY, SMNVEV (reference sequence). In DNA, the CDR3 is TGTGCCAGCAGTTCACCTAGCGGGAGGCACTACAATGAGCAGTTCTTC. The encoded protein is CASSSPSGRHYNEQFF.

This clonotype was detected many times. The V gene is TRBV29-1, the J gene TRBJ2-1, with 11 bases identical to TRBD2. J was trimmed by 9 bases and V by 8 bases; bases with no gene match: 6. There are 12 residues in the CDR3. Germline V gene lookup returns CDR1 SQVTM and CDR2 ANQGSEA. In DNA, the CDR3 is TGCAGCCCCGGACTAGCGGGTGGTGAGCAGTTCTTC. Translated, it gives CSPGLAGGEQFF.

This chain connects TRBV7-9 to TRBJ1-2; D is undetermined. Germline V gene data show CDR1 as SEHNR and CDR2 as FQNEAQ (reference sequence). This CDR3 spans 12 amino acids. The V end was cut by 8 bases, the J end by 4 bases, with 11 bases between. CDR3 loop: CASGGISYGYTF. Written as DNA, the CDR3 is TGTGCCAGCGGAGGGATAAGCTATGGCTACACCTTC.

This sequence joins TRBV20-1 and TRBJ2-3; 13 nucleotides align to TRBD2. The germline gives CDR1 DFQATT, CDR2 SNEGSKA (reference sequence). The CDR3 sequence is 15 residues long. Unmatched junction bases numbered 7, after V lost 6 bases and J lost 4 bases. The CDR3 reads CSAPTSGRAADTQYF. CDR3 nucleotides: TGCAGTGCACCCACTAGCGGGAGGGCCGCAGATACGCAGTATTTT.

The V and J genes are TRBV7-8 and TRBJ2-7, with 9 bases fitting TRBD2. The V and J ends lost 10 bases and 4 bases, in that order; junction bases with no gene match: 11. The germline gives CDR1 SGHVS, CDR2 FQNEAQ. The CDR3 runs 14 residues. The CDR3 DNA sequence: TGTGCCACCAGTGAGAGCGGGAGGCCTTACGAGCAGTACTTC. Translation: CATSESGRPYEQYF.

The V call is TRBV28, the J call TRBJ2-3, with no clear D. The CDR3 covers 15 residues. The V gene lost 8 bases and the J gene lost 0 bases, with 15 bases spanning the gap. Germline loops: CDR1 MDHEN, CDR2 SYDVKM. The CDR3 here is CASRGRELSTDTQYF. DNA for the CDR3: TGTGCCAGCCGAGGTCGTGAATTAAGCACAGATACGCAGTATTTT.

This clonotype came up many times. The gene calls are TRBV20-1 and TRBJ1-5, with no clear D. CDR1 is DFQATT and CDR2 is SNEGSKA in the germline V gene (reference sequence). The CDR3 covers 13 residues. Deletions cut 5 bases from V and 4 bases from J, with 12 bases between. CDR3 sequence (DNA): TGCAGTGCTTCCTCGGGCTATAATCAGCCCCAGCATTTT. This gives the protein CSASSGYNQPQHF.

This clonotype has only a few counts. The chain joins TRBV28 to TRBJ2-7; no clear D gene. The CDR3 sequence is 12 residues long. Trimming removed 5 bases at V and 2 bases at J, with 7 bases between. Germline values: CDR1 MDHEN, CDR2 SYDVKM. Written as DNA, the CDR3 is TGTGCCAGCAGTATTAAGACCTACGAGCAGTACTTC. It translates to CASSIKTYEQYF.

This clonotype has at least ten counts. The CDR3 loop is CSVLFRGAGANVLTF. The DNA of the CDR3 is TGCAGCGTTTTGTTTAGGGGGGCTGGGGCCAACGTCCTGACTTTC. The rearrangement uses TRBV29-1 and TRBJ2-6; D is tentatively TRBD1 or TRBD2 (6 bases each). V lost 5 bases to trimming and J lost 2 bases, with 13 bases between them. CDR3 length: 15 amino acids. Germline CDR1 is SQVTM and CDR2 is ANQGSEA.

V usage is TRBV29-1 and J usage is TRBJ1-1; possibly TRBD1 for D (5 bases). The germline gives CDR1 SQVTM, CDR2 ANQGSEA. CDR3 size: 13 residues. V lost 2 bases and J 8 bases, leaving 15 bases between the germline ends. CDR3 coding DNA: TGCAGCGTTGAATTGGACATTATAGGGGAAGCTTTCTTT. This codes for CSVELDIIGEAFF. The full variable domain, completed using reference TRBV29-1 and TRBJ1-1, is SAVISQKPSRDICQRGTSLTIQCQVDSQVTMMFWYRQQPGQSLTLIATANQGSEATYESGFVIDKFPISRPNLTFSTLTVSNMSPEDSSIYLCSVELDIIGEAFFGQGTRLTVV.

This clonotype has at least ten counts. J is TRBJ2-7 and V is TRBV28; D is perhaps TRBD2 (6 bases). Germline V gene data show CDR1 as MDHEN and CDR2 as SYDVKM. The CDR3 extends over 14 amino acids. Trimming left V 8 bases short and J 6 bases short, with 20 bases between. CDR3 bases: TGTGCCAGCCACACCCGGGAGCCCGCCTGCGAGCAGTACTTC. Encoded protein: CASHTREPACEQYF.

The V gene is TRBV3-1, the J gene TRBJ1-1; D ambiguous. This CDR3 has 15 residues. Trimming shortened V by 0 bases and J by 0 bases, and 8 bases separated the two germline ends. Germline CDR1 reads LGHDT; CDR2 reads YNNKEL (reference sequence). The CDR3 DNA is TGTGCCAGCAGCCAAGATCGGGAGCTGAACACTGAAGCTTTCTTT. Translating it yields CASSQDRELNTEAFF.

In its sample, this clonotype was seen a few times. The chain carries TRBV30 and TRBJ2-7, with 7 bases aligning to TRBD1. The CDR3 covers 16 residues. Looked up from germline, CDR1 is GTSNPN and CDR2 is SVGIG (reference sequence). The ends lost 2 bases at V and 2 bases at J; junction bases unmatched: 12. In DNA form, the CDR3 reads TGTGCCTGGAGTTACCCCTACCGGGACAGCACCTACGAGCAGTACTTC. Translation: CAWSYPYRDSTYEQYF.

The sample holds many counts of this clonotype. The rearrangement joins TRBV12-3 or TRBV12-4 to TRBJ1-5, with TRBD1 matching over 7 bases. The ends lost 3 bases at V and 5 bases at J; junction bases unmatched: 4. The CDR3 consists of 14 residues. CDR3 protein: CASSFGQGDQPQHF. The CDR3 bases are TGTGCCAGCAGTTTTGGTCAGGGGGATCAGCCCCAGCATTTT.

This clonotype was recorded at least ten times. The J gene is TRBJ2-7, the V gene TRBV5-1; D not resolved. Germline-derived CDR1 and CDR2 are SGHRS and YFSETQ. The CDR3 consists of 13 residues. Trimming took off 1 base at V and 4 bases at J, with 9 bases between the two ends. CDR3 in DNA: TGCGCCAGCAGCTTGCCTAGTTCTTACGAGCAGTACTTC. This translates into CASSLPSSYEQYF.

The J gene is TRBJ2-7, the V gene TRBV18; tentatively, D is TRBD2 (5 bases). V lost 6 bases and J 5 bases, leaving 14 bases between the germline ends. From germline, CDR1 is KGHSH and CDR2 LQKENI. The CDR3 loop spans 13 amino acids. The CDR3 nucleotides are TGTGCCAGCTCCGACGGGATCAAAAACGAGCAGTACTTC. Protein product: CASSDGIKNEQYF.

This clonotype was detected many times. The chain combines TRBV20-1 with TRBJ2-5, with D tentatively TRBD1 (9 bases). From germline, CDR1 is DFQATT and CDR2 SNEGSKA (reference sequence). V lost 3 bases and J 3 bases, leaving 17 bases between the germline ends. The CDR3 covers 15 residues. Here the CDR3 reads CSASPGQGLEETQYF. In nucleotides, the CDR3 is TGCAGTGCTAGTCCGGGACAGGGACTAGAAGAGACCCAGTACTTC.